This TCR beta chain is drawn from a study of blood T cell repertoires in COVID-19. Germline-derived CDR1 and CDR2 are SGHRS and YFSETQ. CDR3 length: 15 residues. J gave up 9 bases and V 1 base, and 7 bases lay outside the gene matches. Original data processing: Reference gene primers were amplified, and this amplification served to estimate nucleated cell counts. The table came from immunoSEQ multiplex PCR; TCRdb's copy has only in-frame clones and leaves some out. V, J and clone size are taken as reported in that table, and D and trimming were inferred from the DNA itself. The data show about 69,000 clones, with 65% to 85% seen just once and approximately 15% held by the top ten.

This receptor was taken from a man between 60 and 70 years old with acute or convalescent COVID-19. The chain has TRBV5-1 and TRBJ2-1; 10 positions agree with TRBD2. The sample was peripheral blood. The DNA for the CDR3 is TGCGCCAGCAGCTTGCAAAGCGGGGGGGTGGTTGAGCAGTTCTTC. Amino acid sequence: CASSLQSGGVVEQFF.